Listed below are T cell receptor beta chains from one sample, sequenced in a study of cytomegalovirus exposure and HLA in healthy donors. TCRdb's table, derived via immunoSEQ multiplex PCR, lists solely in-frame clones and lacks some. The repertoire has 200,000 to 250,000 clones, 70% to 85% of them found once; the top ten carry 2.5% to 3.5%. Input material: PBMCs. The receptors stem from a woman aged 55-70 years in good health and CMV-seropositive. Each CDR3 is given with its conserved first and last residue. The order of the fields is V gene, clone size, J gene, D gene, CDR3 protein, CDR3 DNA. A D gene is named only where the DNA matches it firmly. Size is omitted from some rows. Given values are once, few, many or a class for expanded clones.

TRBV7-6,.,TRBJ2-2,TRBD2,CASSPKGASGANTGELFF,TGTGCCAGCAGCCCGAAAGGGGCCAGCGGGGCGAACACCGGGGAGCTGTTTTTT
TRBV6-1,.,TRBJ1-2,.,CASSEDRTNYGYTF,TGTGCCAGCAGTGAGGACAGAACTAACTATGGCTACACCTTC
TRBV7-2,.,TRBJ2-1,.,CASSLATGRYNEQFF,TGTGCCAGCAGCTTAGCGACAGGCCGCTACAATGAGCAGTTCTTC
TRBV19,few,TRBJ1-1,.,CASSRSTANTEAFF,TGTGCCAGTAGTCGGTCGACAGCGAACACTGAAGCTTTCTTT
TRBV11-3,.,TRBJ2-2,TRBD2,CASSPQFILAGEGRRELFF,TGTGCCAGCAGCCCGCAGTTTATACTAGCGGGAGAGGGACGGCGGGAGCTGTTTTTT
TRBV13,few,TRBJ1-1,TRBD1,CASSLVNRGPYTEAFF,TGTGCCAGCAGCTTAGTAAACAGGGGGCCCTACACTGAAGCTTTCTTT
TRBV4-3,.,TRBJ2-1,TRBD2,CASSLWAGGYNEQFF,TGCGCCAGCAGCCTTTGGGCGGGGGGGTACAATGAGCAGTTCTTC
TRBV19,.,TRBJ1-2,TRBD1,CASRDRGIGYTF,TGTGCCAGTAGGGACAGGGGGATTGGCTACACCTTC
TRBV19,once,TRBJ2-7,TRBD1,CASSKGALAWEQYF,TGTGCCAGTAGTAAGGGGGCTTTGGCCTGGGAGCAGTACTTC
TRBV9,.,TRBJ2-3,.,CASSLKDTQYF,TGTGCCAGCAGCCTAAAAGATACGCAGTATTTT
TRBV14,.,TRBJ2-7,TRBD1,CASSQGSGTGTYEQYF,TGTGCCAGCAGCCAGGGGTCCGGGACAGGCACCTACGAGCAGTACTTC
TRBV5-1,.,TRBJ2-2,TRBD2,CASTPGAGGLTGELFF,TGCGCCAGCACCCCTGGCGCGGGGGGGCTCACCGGGGAGCTGTTTTTT
TRBV9,.,TRBJ2-7,TRBD1,CASSVGRGPPTYEQYF,TGTGCCAGCAGCGTCGGCAGGGGGCCCCCTACCTACGAGCAGTACTTC